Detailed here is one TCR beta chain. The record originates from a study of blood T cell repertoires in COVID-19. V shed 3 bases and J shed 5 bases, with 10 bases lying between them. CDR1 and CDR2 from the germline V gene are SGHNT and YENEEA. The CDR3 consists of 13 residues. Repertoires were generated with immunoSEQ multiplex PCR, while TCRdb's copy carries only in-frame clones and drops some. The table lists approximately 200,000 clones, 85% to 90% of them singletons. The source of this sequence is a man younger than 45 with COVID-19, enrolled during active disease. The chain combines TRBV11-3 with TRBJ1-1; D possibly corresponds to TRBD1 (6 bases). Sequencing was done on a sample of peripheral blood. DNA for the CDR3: TGTGCCAGCAGCTTCAGGGGCGGGACTGAAGCTTTCTTT. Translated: CASSFRGGTEAFF.